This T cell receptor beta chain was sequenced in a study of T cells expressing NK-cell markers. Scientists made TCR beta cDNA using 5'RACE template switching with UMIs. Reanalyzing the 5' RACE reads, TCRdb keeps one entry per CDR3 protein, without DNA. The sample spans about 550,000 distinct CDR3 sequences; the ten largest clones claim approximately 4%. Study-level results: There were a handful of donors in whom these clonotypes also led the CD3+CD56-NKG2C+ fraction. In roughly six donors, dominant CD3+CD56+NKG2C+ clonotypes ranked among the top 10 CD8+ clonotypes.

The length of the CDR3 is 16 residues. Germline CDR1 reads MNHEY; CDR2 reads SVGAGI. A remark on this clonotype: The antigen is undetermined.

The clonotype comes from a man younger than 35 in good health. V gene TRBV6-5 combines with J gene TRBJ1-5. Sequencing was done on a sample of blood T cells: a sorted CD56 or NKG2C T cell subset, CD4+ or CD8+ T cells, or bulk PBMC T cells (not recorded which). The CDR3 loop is CASSWFKGGRNQPQHF.